Below, 24 T cell receptor beta chains from the same sample are listed, as sequenced in a study of T cells in Graves' hyperthyroidism and ophthalmopathy. Using RNA transcripts as the source, TCR beta CDR3 regions were amplified. The HTBI primer set was used in a first-round RT-PCR of the TCR CDR3. TCRdb re-called the multiplex PCR reads through MiXCR, storing one row per CDR3 protein. The table shows hundreds of thousands of distinct CDR3 sequences, with roughly a quarter occurring only once. The sequencing input was blood. These receptors were obtained from a woman in her twenties or thirties with Graves' ophthalmopathy.

In DNA form, the CDR3 reads TGCAGTGCTCCCCTGATTGGGGCCAACGTCCTGACTTTC. It codes for CSAPLIGANVLTF. This sequence joins TRBV20-1 and TRBJ2-6; D is ambiguous. The V gene's germline CDR1 is DFQATT and CDR2 SNEGSKA (reference sequence). The CDR3 sequence is 13 residues long. Trimming left V 5 bases short and J 3 bases short, with 8 bases between.

This clonotype was seen ten or more times. This chain connects TRBV28 to TRBJ1-2; the D gene is possibly TRBD1 (5 bases). The ends were cut back, 2 bases at V and 3 bases at J, with 13 bases in the middle. This CDR3 has 15 residues. From germline, CDR1 is MDHEN and CDR2 SYDVKM. CDR3 loop: CASSLNGARYYGYTF. DNA for the CDR3: TGTGCCAGCAGTTTAAACGGGGCCAGGTACTATGGCTACACCTTC.

In its sample, this clonotype was seen many times. The genes are TRBV7-3 and TRBJ2-7, with 7 positions matching TRBD1. CDR1 is SGHTA and CDR2 is FQGTGA in the germline V gene. This CDR3 is built from 17 residues. The CDR3 nucleotides read TGTGCTACCGGGTATGAGGGGGCCGACCTTTTTCCCTACGAGCAGTACTTC. Translation gives CATGYEGADLFPYEQYF.

The chain joins TRBV7-9 to TRBJ2-2; 8 bases agree with TRBD1. CDR3 length: 14 residues. Unmatched junction bases numbered 3, after V lost 5 bases and J lost 4 bases. Germline assignment: CDR1 SEHNR and CDR2 FQNEAQ (reference sequence). The CDR3 DNA follows: TGTGCCAGCAGCGCAGGGGGCATCACCGGGGAGCTGTTTTTT. Protein sequence: CASSAGGITGELFF.

This chain links TRBV7-2 with TRBJ2-7; 9 bases line up with TRBD1. Germline trimming cut 5 bases from V and 4 bases from J; bases unmatched to any gene: 6. Germline assignment: CDR1 SGHTA and CDR2 FQGNSA. The CDR3 totals 14 residues. The CDR3 here is CASSMPTGGYEQYF. CDR3 nucleotide sequence: TGTGCCAGCAGCATGCCGACAGGGGGTTACGAGCAGTACTTC.

This clonotype was recorded at least ten times. This sequence joins TRBV12-3 or TRBV12-4 and TRBJ2-7, with a tentative D call TRBD1 (5 bases). Between the trimmed V and J ends, which lost 6 bases and 2 bases, there was a span of 11 bases. The CDR3 is 13 residues long. CDR3 in amino acids: CASRITGTYEQYF. Here the CDR3 DNA reads TGTGCCAGCAGGATTACAGGAACCTACGAGCAGTACTTC.

This clonotype was recorded at least ten times. The chain combines TRBV7-2 with TRBJ2-7; 10 nucleotides line up with TRBD2. V was clipped by 4 bases and J by 6 bases; unmatched bases: 9. CDR1 and CDR2 from the germline V gene are SGHTA and FQGNSA. The CDR3 is 15 residues long. For the CDR3, the DNA is TGTGCCAGCAGCTCCCGGGTTAGCGGGGGGAGCGAGCAGTACTTC. It specifies CASSSRVSGGSEQYF.

This clonotype occurred many times. The rearrangement joins TRBV6-1 to TRBJ1-5; D remains unclear. Germline CDR1 MNHNS, CDR2 SASEGT. CDR3 length: 14 residues. With 3 bases removed from V and 11 bases from J, the gap between germline ends came to 17 bases. Here the CDR3 DNA reads TGTGCCAGCAGTGATGGAACACCGGTTAGTTCCCAGCATTTT. This codes for CASSDGTPVSSQHF.

This clonotype showed up many times. The chain carries TRBV7-2 and TRBJ2-7; 8 bases match TRBD1. V was clipped by 6 bases and J by 6 bases; unmatched bases: 13. The CDR3 length is 15 residues. Per germline, CDR1 SGHTA and CDR2 FQGNSA. This CDR3 is CASRNTGTGRREQYF. CDR3 nucleotides: TGTGCCAGCAGGAATACCGGGACAGGAAGACGCGAGCAGTACTTC.

V and J are TRBV28 and TRBJ2-5; perhaps TRBD2 as D (6 bases). CDR3 length: 12 residues. The germline V gene encodes CDR1 MDHEN and CDR2 SYDVKM. V was trimmed by 2 bases and J by 9 bases, leaving 10 bases between them. CDR3 loop: CASSLGRLAQYF. CDR3 sequence (DNA): TGTGCCAGCAGTTTAGGCCGACTAGCCCAGTACTTC.

The V call is TRBV11-2, the J call TRBJ2-7; maybe TRBD1 (5 bases). CDR3 length: 14 residues. Per germline, CDR1 SGHAT and CDR2 FQNNGV. V shed 3 bases and J shed 0 bases, with 9 bases lying between them. The CDR3 bases are TGTGCCAGCAGCTTTCAGGGAAACTCCTACGAGCAGTACGTC. Translated: CASSFQGNSYEQYV.

This clonotype was seen at least ten times. The chain links TRBV7-6 to TRBJ1-2; 9 bases map to TRBD1. This CDR3 region has 15 residues. The trim removed 4 bases at V and 8 bases at J, leaving 11 bases unmatched. Germline CDR1 reads SGHVS; CDR2 reads FNYEAQ. CDR3 nucleotide sequence: TGTGCCAGCAGCTCATACCGGGACAGGGCCAGCGGCTACACCTTC. It codes for CASSSYRDRASGYTF. Looking up the rest from reference TRBV7-6 and TRBJ1-2 gives the full variable domain: GAGVSQSPRYKVTKRGQDVALRCDPISGHVSLYWYRQALGQGPEFLTYFNYEAQQDKSGLPNDRFSAERPEGSISTLTIQRTEQRDSAMYRCASSSYRDRASGYTFGSGTRLTVV.

This clonotype was detected only once. In DNA, the CDR3 is TGTGCCAGCAGTGATTTGCAGGGAAATGGAAAGGATGGCTACACCTTC. It translates to CASSDLQGNGKDGYTF. The chain joins TRBV2 to TRBJ1-2, with D tentatively TRBD1 (5 bases). The V gene's germline CDR1 is SNHLY and CDR2 FYNNEI. CDR3 length: 16 amino acids. Between the trimmed V and J ends, which lost 3 bases and 6 bases, there was a span of 20 bases.

This clonotype has at least ten counts. The V gene is TRBV20-1, the J gene TRBJ2-2; the match to TRBD1 covers 9 bases. The germline gives CDR1 DFQATT, CDR2 SNEGSKA (reference sequence). With V trimmed by 6 bases and J by 3 bases, 8 bases remained unmatched. The CDR3 extends over 15 amino acids. The CDR3 sequence: CSALTGGADTGELFF. CDR3 sequence (DNA): TGCAGTGCGCTAACAGGGGGCGCAGACACCGGGGAGCTGTTTTTT.

The chain links TRBV19 to TRBJ1-1, with D unclear. This CDR3 has 14 amino acids. Germline CDR1 and CDR2: LNHDA and SQIVND (reference sequence). V lost 5 bases to trimming and J lost 5 bases, with 15 bases between them. CDR3 sequence reads: CASSELDPGTEAFF. CDR3 DNA: TGTGCCAGTAGTGAGCTGGACCCGGGGACTGAAGCTTTCTTT.

The V gene is TRBV5-1, the J gene TRBJ1-2; D possibly corresponds to TRBD1 (6 bases). The CDR3 loop spans 13 amino acids. The V and J ends lost 6 bases and 4 bases respectively, with 13 bases between them. Germline CDR1 is SGHRS and CDR2 is YFSETQ. The CDR3 region has the DNA TGCGCCAGCACCGCTACAGGGCCCTATGGCTACACCTTC. As protein: CASTATGPYGYTF.

This clonotype was seen only once. A read error is possible here, since a much larger clone lies one base away. J is TRBJ2-5 and V is TRBV7-2; D ambiguous. V was clipped by 0 bases and J by 5 bases, with 7 bases between them. Germline CDR1 reads SGHTA; CDR2 reads FQGNSA. The CDR3 spans 13 residues. The CDR3 here is CASSLAPLETQYF. Here the CDR3 DNA reads TGTGCCAGCAGCTTAGCCCCACTCGAGACCCAGTACTTC.

This clonotype has at least ten counts. The rearrangement joins TRBV11-3 to TRBJ2-7; D is unresolved. CDR1 is SGHNT and CDR2 is YENEEA in the germline V gene. With 5 bases removed from V and 2 bases from J, the gap between germline ends came to 13 bases. The CDR3 covers 14 residues. In DNA form, the CDR3 reads TGTGCCAGCAGCCCGCGTGCTGGCACCTACGAGCAGTACTTC. Its protein is CASSPRAGTYEQYF.

Many counts were recorded for this clonotype. The chain joins TRBV20-1 to TRBJ2-2, with 7 positions matching TRBD1. Germline CDR1 DFQATT, CDR2 SNEGSKA (reference sequence). Trimming removed 5 bases from V and 6 bases from J; junction bases left unmatched: 9. The CDR3 runs 14 residues. The CDR3 DNA sequence: TGCAGTGCTCCCAACAGGGGTGGTGCCGGGGAGCTGTTTTTT. Translating it yields CSAPNRGGAGELFF.

This clonotype was found many times. The V and J genes are TRBV15 and TRBJ2-7, with D hard to call. The germline CDR1 and CDR2 sequences are LNHNV and YYDKDF (reference sequence). V was shortened by 0 bases and J by 4 bases, with 4 bases between the two germline ends. The CDR3 spans 12 residues. CDR3 sequence: CATSRDLYEQYF. CDR3 in DNA: TGTGCCACCAGCAGAGACCTATACGAGCAGTACTTC. The variable domain in full, completed from reference TRBV15 and TRBJ2-7, reads DAMVIQNPRYQVTQFGKPVTLSCSQTLNHNVMYWYQQKSSQAPKLLFHYYDKDFNNEADTPDNFQSRRPNTSFCFLDIRSPGLGDTAMYLCATSRDLYEQYFGPGTRLTVT.

This chain joins TRBV2 and TRBJ2-5; no definite D call. Trimming stripped 3 bases from V and 4 bases from J, with 6 bases between. The CDR3 is 12 amino acids. Germline V gene sequence: CDR1 SNHLY, CDR2 FYNNEI. CDR3 protein: CASSDNRETQYF. In nucleotides, the CDR3 is TGTGCCAGCAGTGACAACAGAGAGACCCAGTACTTC.

This clonotype was seen repeatedly, ten times or more. This sequence joins TRBV2 and TRBJ2-7; D is perhaps TRBD2 (7 bases). The CDR3 covers 15 residues. V was clipped by 1 base and J by 2 bases, with 12 bases between them. The germline V gene encodes CDR1 SNHLY and CDR2 FYNNEI. The CDR3 spells CASSEVGGAAYEQYF. In DNA, the CDR3 is TGTGCCAGCAGTGAAGTAGGGGGGGCCGCCTACGAGCAGTACTTC.

This clonotype was seen at least ten times. The chain is built from TRBV6-2 or TRBV6-3 and TRBJ1-5; D not certain. Trimming pared 0 bases from V and 0 bases from J, leaving 9 bases between. Germline CDR1 is MNHEY and CDR2 is SVGEGT. This CDR3 spans 16 amino acids. The CDR3 sequence is CASSYSIRYSNQPQHF. DNA of the CDR3: TGTGCCAGCAGTTACTCGATCCGGTATAGCAATCAGCCCCAGCATTTT.

This clonotype was counted ten times or more. The chain has TRBV20-1 and TRBJ1-2; D ambiguous. The V end was cut by 6 bases, the J end by 4 bases, with 18 bases between. The germline V gene encodes CDR1 DFQATT and CDR2 SNEGSKA (reference sequence). This CDR3 comprises 14 residues. CDR3 sequence: CSAPDTGSLYGYTF. The CDR3 nucleotides are TGCAGTGCCCCTGACACCGGGAGCCTCTATGGCTACACCTTC.